A selection of T cell receptor beta chains follows, all from one sample in a study of T cells in Graves' hyperthyroidism and ophthalmopathy. TCRdb re-called the multiplex PCR reads through MiXCR, storing one row per CDR3 protein. The profile shows approximately 370,000 distinct CDR3 sequences, about a sixth of them singletons. The sample taken for sequencing was blood. Receptors originate from a woman aged 25 to 39 with Graves' hyperthyroidism that later progressed to Graves' ophthalmopathy. Both conserved end residues are part of each CDR3. Fields, in order: V gene, CDR3 length, clone size, D gene, J gene, CDR3 DNA, CDR3 protein. The D gene is left open where the match is weak. Clone sizes are given selectively: once, few, many, or a class where the clone is expanded.

TRBV25-1	11	few	.	TRBJ2-5	TGTGCCAGCGGATGGGCAGAGACCCAGTACTTC	CASGWAETQYF
TRBV19	15	few	.	TRBJ2-3	TGTGCCAGTAGTTGGCAGGGATCAGGCACAGATACGCAGTATTTT	CASSWQGSGTDTQYF
TRBV2	14	many	TRBD1	TRBJ1-2	TGTGCCAGCAGTGACCCCCGGACAGGGCATGGCTACACCTTC	CASSDPRTGHGYTF
TRBV20-1	14	.	TRBD1	TRBJ2-7	TGCAGTGCTAGAAATTTCGCAGGGGGCTACGAGCAGTACTTC	CSARNFAGGYEQYF
TRBV28	13	many	.	TRBJ1-1	TGTGCCAGCAGTTTTTCTATGAACACTGAAGCTTTCTTT	CASSFSMNTEAFF
TRBV3-1	17	many	.	TRBJ2-5	TGTGCCAGCAGCCAGTGGGATTTCGACCCAAAACAAGAGACCCAGTACTTC	CASSQWDFDPKQETQYF
TRBV7-9	14	.	TRBD1	TRBJ2-3	TGTGCCAGCAGCGCACAGCAGGGGGTAGATACGCAGTATTTT	CASSAQQGVDTQYF
TRBV28	15	few	.	TRBJ2-6	TGTGCCAGCAGTTTACCCGGAGGGGGGGCCAACGTCCTGACTTTC	CASSLPGGGANVLTF
TRBV15	13	.	.	TRBJ2-2	TGTGCCACCCTCGACCCGGACACCGGGGAGCTGTTTTTT	CATLDPDTGELFF
TRBV5-1	14	.	.	TRBJ2-3	TGCGCCAGCAGCCCACGACTAGACACAGATACGCAGTATTTT	CASSPRLDTDTQYF
TRBV24-1	14	many	.	TRBJ1-4	TGTGCCACCACCACCGGTGCCCTTAATGAAAAACTGTTTTTT	CATTTGALNEKLFF
TRBV7-9	17	few	TRBD2	TRBJ2-1	TGTGCCAGCAGCTTAGCTTTGCGGACTAGCGGGGACAATGAGCAGTTCTTC	CASSLALRTSGDNEQFF
TRBV4-1	15	.	TRBD2	TRBJ2-7	TGCGCCAGCATCCTCACGACTAGCGGCTCCTACGAGCAGTACTTC	CASILTTSGSYEQYF
TRBV6-1	13	.	.	TRBJ1-5	TGTGCCAGCCGTGAACAGACAAATCAGCCCCAGCATTTT	CASREQTNQPQHF
TRBV2	16	many	.	TRBJ1-1	TGTGCCAGCAGTTACCCCAGGCAGGGAATGAACACTGAAGCTTTCTTT	CASSYPRQGMNTEAFF
TRBV3-1	14	few	.	TRBJ1-1	TGTGCCAGCAGCCAAGCAGTTGTCCACACTGAAGCTTTCTTT	CASSQAVVHTEAFF
TRBV4-1	16	few	TRBD2	TRBJ2-1	TGCGCCAGCAGCCGCGCTAGGGCTAGCGGTGACAATGAGCAGTTCTTC	CASSRARASGDNEQFF
TRBV4-2	16	.	TRBD2	TRBJ2-1	TGTGCCAGCAGCTACGCCGGGGGGGCCGCCGTAAATGAGCAGTTCTTC	CASSYAGGAAVNEQFF
TRBV7-9	15	.	TRBD1	TRBJ2-5	TGTGCCAGCAGCTTAGCCGGGACAGAACAAGAGACCCAGTACTTC	CASSLAGTEQETQYF
TRBV7-9	17	few	.	TRBJ1-1	TGTGCCAGCAGCTTAGATGGACAATTCCTGCCCGACACTGAAGCTTTCTTT	CASSLDGQFLPDTEAFF
TRBV19	14	.	.	TRBJ2-7	TGTGCCAGTAGTAAACAGGGATATACCTACGAGCAGTACTTC	CASSKQGYTYEQYF
TRBV2	12	few	TRBD1	TRBJ1-2	TGTGCCCGCACTAGGACAGGGAGCGGCTACACCTTC	CARTRTGSGYTF
TRBV3-1	13	.	.	TRBJ2-5	TGTGCCAGCAGCCAAAATCTTGGTGAGACCCAGTGCTTC	CASSQNLGETQCF
TRBV28	15	.	.	TRBJ2-7	TGTGCCAGCAGTCCCCCCCCCCAGGGGTACCACGAGCAGTACTTC	CASSPPPQGYHEQYF
TRBV20-1	13	few	.	TRBJ1-4	TGCAGTGCTATTAACAGACGTAATGAAAAACTGTTTTTT	CSAINRRNEKLFF
TRBV27	13	.	TRBD1	TRBJ1-2	TGTGCCAGCAGTGTAGGACAGGGTGCGGGCTACACCTTC	CASSVGQGAGYTF
TRBV11-3	12	many	.	TRBJ2-1	TGTGCCAGCAGCTTGAGGTCTGGGGAGCAGTTCTTC	CASSLRSGEQFF
TRBV7-8	16	.	.	TRBJ2-6	TGTGCCAGCAGCATAACAGGACTCTCTGGGGCCAACGTCCTGACTTTC	CASSITGLSGANVLTF
TRBV2	16	many	.	TRBJ2-1	TGTGCCAGCAGCGGTCCTCCCCCCCCTGATCACAATGAGCAGTTCTTC	CASSGPPPPDHNEQFF
TRBV10-2	14	many	TRBD2	TRBJ2-5	TGCGCCAGTTCGACTAGCGGGAGTGGGGAGACCCAGTACTTC	CASSTSGSGETQYF
TRBV10-3	16	many	.	TRBJ2-2	TGTGCCATCAGTGATTGGTCTCCCGGGAACACCGGGGAGCTGTTTTTT	CAISDWSPGNTGELFF
TRBV6-2/TRBV6-3	18	.	TRBD2	TRBJ2-2	TGTGCCAGCAGTTACTCCATTCCCAGCGGGGAGCACACCGGGGAGCTGTTTTTT	CASSYSIPSGEHTGELFF
TRBV27	17	.	TRBD2	TRBJ2-3	TGTGCCAGCAGTTTATCGCTAAGACTAGCTTCCACAGATACGCAGTATTTT	CASSLSLRLASTDTQYF
TRBV3-1	12	.	.	TRBJ2-5	TGTGCCAGCAGCCAAGTCGTAGAGACCCAGTACTTC	CASSQVVETQYF
TRBV16	16	many	TRBD1	TRBJ1-5	TGTGCCAGCAGCCAATTAGGGACAGGGCACGATCAGCCCCAGCATTTT	CASSQLGTGHDQPQHF
TRBV19	16	many	.	TRBJ2-1	TGTGCCAGTAGTATCCCCGACGGACAGCATAACAATGAGCAGTTCTTC	CASSIPDGQHNNEQFF